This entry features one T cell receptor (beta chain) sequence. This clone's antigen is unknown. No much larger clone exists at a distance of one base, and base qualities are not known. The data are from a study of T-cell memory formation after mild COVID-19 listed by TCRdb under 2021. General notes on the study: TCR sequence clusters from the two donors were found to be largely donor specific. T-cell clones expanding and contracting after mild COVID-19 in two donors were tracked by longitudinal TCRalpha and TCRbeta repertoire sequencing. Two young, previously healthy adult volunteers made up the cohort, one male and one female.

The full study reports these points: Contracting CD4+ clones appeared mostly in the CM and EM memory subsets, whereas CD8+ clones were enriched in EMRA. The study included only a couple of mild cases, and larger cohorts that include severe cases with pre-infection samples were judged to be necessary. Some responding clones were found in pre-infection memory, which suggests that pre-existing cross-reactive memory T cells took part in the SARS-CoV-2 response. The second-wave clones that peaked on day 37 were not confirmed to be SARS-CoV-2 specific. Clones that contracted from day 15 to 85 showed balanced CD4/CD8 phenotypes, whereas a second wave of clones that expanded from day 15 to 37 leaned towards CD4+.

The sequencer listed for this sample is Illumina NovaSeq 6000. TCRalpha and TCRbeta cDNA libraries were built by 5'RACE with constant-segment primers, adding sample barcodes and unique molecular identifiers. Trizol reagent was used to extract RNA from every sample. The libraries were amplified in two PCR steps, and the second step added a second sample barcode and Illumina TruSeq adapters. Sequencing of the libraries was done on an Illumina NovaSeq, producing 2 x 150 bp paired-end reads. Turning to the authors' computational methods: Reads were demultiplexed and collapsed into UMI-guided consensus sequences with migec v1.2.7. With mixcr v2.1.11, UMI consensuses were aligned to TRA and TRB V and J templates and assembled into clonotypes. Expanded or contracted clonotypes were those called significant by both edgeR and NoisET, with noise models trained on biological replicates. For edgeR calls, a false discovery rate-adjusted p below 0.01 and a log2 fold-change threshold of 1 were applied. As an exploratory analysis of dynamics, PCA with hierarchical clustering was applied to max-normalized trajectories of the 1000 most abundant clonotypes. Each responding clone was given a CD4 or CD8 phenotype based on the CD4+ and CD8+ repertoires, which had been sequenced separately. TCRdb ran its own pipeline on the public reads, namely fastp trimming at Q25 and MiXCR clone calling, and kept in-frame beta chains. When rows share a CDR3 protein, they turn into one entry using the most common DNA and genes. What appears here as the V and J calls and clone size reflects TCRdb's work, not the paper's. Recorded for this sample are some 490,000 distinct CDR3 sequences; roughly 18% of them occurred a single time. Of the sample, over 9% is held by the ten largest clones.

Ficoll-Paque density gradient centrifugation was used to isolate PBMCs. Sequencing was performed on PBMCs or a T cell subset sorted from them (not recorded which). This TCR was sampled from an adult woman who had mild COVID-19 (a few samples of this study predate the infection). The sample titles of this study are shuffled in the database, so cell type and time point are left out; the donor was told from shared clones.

For the CDR3, the sequence is CASSSRQGAAKNIQYF. The nucleotide sequence reads as follows: TGTGCCAGCAGTTCCCGACAGGGAGCCGCCAAAAACATTCAGTACTTC. The chain employs TRBV12-3 or TRBV12-4 and TRBJ2-4, and 7 junctional nucleotides match TRBD1. Including cysteine and phenylalanine, the CDR3 has 16 amino acids. Only the CDR3 part of the read is kept: 48 bases, read in frame from the first base. Trimming takes 4 bases off V and 1 base off J; junction bases not matched to a gene: 7.